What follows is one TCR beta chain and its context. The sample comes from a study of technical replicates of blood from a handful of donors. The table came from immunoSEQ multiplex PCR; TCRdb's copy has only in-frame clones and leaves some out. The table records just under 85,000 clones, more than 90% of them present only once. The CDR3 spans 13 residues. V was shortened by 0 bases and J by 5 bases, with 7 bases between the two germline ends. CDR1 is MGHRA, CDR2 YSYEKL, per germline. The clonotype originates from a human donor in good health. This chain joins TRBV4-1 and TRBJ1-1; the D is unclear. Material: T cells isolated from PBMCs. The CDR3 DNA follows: TGCGCCAGCAGCCAAGAAGGGAGGACTGAAGCTTTCTTT. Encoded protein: CASSQEGRTEAFF.